This is a list of T cell receptor beta chains from one sample in a study of shared clonotypes between healthy human individuals. TCRdb's copy holds only in-frame clones and misses some; the assay was immunoSEQ multiplex PCR. The data contain about 2.4 million clones, more than 85% of them seen just once; the ten biggest clones take up 0.36%. The specimen sequenced was naive CD4+ T cells from PBMCs. These receptors were taken from a man younger than 35 in good health. Some clones in this sample may be carry-over from other donors' samples. CDR3s include the opening cysteine and the closing phenylalanine or tryptophan. A D gene is named only where the DNA matches it firmly. Clone size is not always given. Where it is, it says once, few, many or a class for expanded clones.

TRBV20-1	TRBJ1-1	NA	NA	CSARSDSEAFF	TGCAGTGCTAGATCGGACAGTGAAGCTTTCTTT
TRBV28	TRBJ1-1	NA	NA	CASSSRQAGPEAFF	TGTGCCAGCAGTTCCAGACAGGCCGGGCCTGAAGCTTTCTTT
TRBV5-1	TRBJ2-1	TRBD2	NA	CASSSIAGSYNEQFF	TGCGCCAGCAGCTCGATAGCGGGAAGCTACAATGAGCAGTTCTTC
TRBV10-3	TRBJ1-5	NA	NA	CAISENPVGNNQPQHF	TGTGCCATCAGTGAGAACCCGGTGGGGAACAATCAGCCCCAGCATTTT
TRBV18	TRBJ1-5	TRBD1	NA	CASSPGQGAQPQHF	TGTGCCAGCTCACCCGGACAGGGGGCCCAGCCCCAGCATTTT
TRBV28	TRBJ1-5	TRBD1	NA	CASSFLGTANQPQHF	TGTGCCAGCAGTTTTCTCGGGACAGCGAATCAGCCCCAGCATTTT
TRBV6-5	TRBJ2-3	TRBD1	NA	CASSYGTGVENTQYF	TGTGCCAGCAGTTACGGAACAGGGGTCGAGAATACGCAGTATTTT
TRBV2	TRBJ1-1	TRBD1	NA	CASSQGGQPNTEAFF	TGTGCCAGCAGTCAAGGGGGACAGCCGAACACTGAAGCTTTCTTT
TRBV5-1	TRBJ1-1	NA	NA	CASSTGPQGLNTEAFF	TGCGCCAGCAGCACGGGACCTCAGGGGCTGAACACTGAAGCTTTCTTT
TRBV5-1	TRBJ2-1	NA	NA	CASSWQGDTLGEQFF	TGCGCCAGCAGCTGGCAAGGGGACACCCTCGGAGAGCAGTTCTTC
TRBV29-1	TRBJ2-3	NA	few	CSVEDMRGDTQYF	TGCAGCGTTGAAGATATGAGGGGGGATACGCAGTATTTT
TRBV18	TRBJ1-5	TRBD1	NA	CASSRDRDQPQHF	TGTGCCAGCTCTAGGGACAGAGATCAGCCCCAGCATTTT
TRBV7-3	TRBJ1-2	TRBD1	once	CASSLGQGSGYTF	TGTGCCAGCAGCTTGGGACAGGGGTCCGGCTACACCTTC
TRBV4-1	TRBJ2-3	NA	NA	CASSHEPTMPNSEFTDTQYF	TGCGCCAGCAGCCATGAACCGACTATGCCGAACAGCGAGTTCACAGATACGCAGTATTTT
TRBV19	TRBJ2-1	TRBD2	NA	CASSTAGLYNEQFF	TGTGCCAGTAGTACGGCGGGACTATACAATGAGCAGTTCTTC
TRBV28	TRBJ1-2	TRBD1	few	CASTRTGTGYTF	TGTGCCAGCACCAGGACAGGGACCGGCTACACCTTC
TRBV19	TRBJ1-5	TRBD1	NA	CASGESGTGNQPQHF	TGTGCCAGCGGCGAATCCGGGACAGGAAATCAGCCCCAGCATTTT
TRBV4-2	TRBJ1-1	NA	NA	CASSQVGGEAFF	TGTGCCAGCAGCCAAGTAGGGGGTGAAGCTTTCTTT
TRBV9	TRBJ1-2	NA	NA	CASRRTGEIYGYTF	TGTGCCAGCAGAAGAACAGGAGAAATCTATGGCTACACCTTC
TRBV6-6	TRBJ1-1	TRBD1	NA	CASDGDRKGSEAFF	TGTGCCAGCGACGGGGACAGAAAGGGATCTGAAGCTTTCTTT
TRBV27	TRBJ2-3	TRBD2	NA	CASSFSGSSPDTQYF	TGTGCCAGCAGTTTTAGCGGGAGTTCACCAGATACGCAGTATTTT
TRBV5-1	TRBJ2-1	NA	NA	CASSFRGPIYNEQFF	TGCGCCAGCAGCTTTAGAGGGCCCATTTACAATGAGCAGTTCTTC